These 11 T cell receptor beta chains came from one sample sequenced in a study of beta chain features in type 1 diabetes. Every bit of the isolated RNA underwent reverse transcription, so sequencing read expressed TCRB transcripts. The method was immunoSEQ multiplex PCR; TCRdb's version includes in-frame clones alone and lacks a portion of them. Here the sample spans around 400,000 clones, around 12% being singletons. Material for sequencing was naive CD4+ T cells from blood. All receptors come from a man aged 18 to 30 in good health.

This clone came up a few times. The V gene is TRBV28, the J gene TRBJ1-4, with D possibly being TRBD1 (6 bases). V gave up 6 bases and J gave up 3 bases, with 14 bases separating them. CDR1 is MDHEN and CDR2 is SYDVKM in the germline V gene. The CDR3 covers 15 residues. CDR3: CASSSKQGANEKLFF. The CDR3 DNA reads TGTGCCAGCAGCAGTAAACAGGGAGCTAATGAAAAACTGTTTTTT.

The sample holds a few counts of this clone. The chain carries TRBV9 and TRBJ1-2; tentatively, D is TRBD1 (6 bases). Trimming removed 4 bases at V and 4 bases at J, with 17 bases between. Looked up from germline, CDR1 is SGDLS and CDR2 is YYNGEE. The CDR3 extends over 15 amino acids. Here the CDR3 DNA reads TGTGCCAGCAGCCCATCTACGGGACAACCCTATGGCTACACCTTC. This codes for CASSPSTGQPYGYTF.

The J gene is TRBJ2-6, the V gene TRBV28; TRBD2 aligns across 7 bases. Germline CDR1 MDHEN, CDR2 SYDVKM. The V and J ends lost 6 bases and 3 bases, in that order; junction bases with no gene match: 5. The CDR3 spans 15 residues. The CDR3 DNA follows: TGTGCCAGCAGCTGGCCGGGGGGTGGGGCCAACGTCCTGACTTTC. Its translation: CASSWPGGGANVLTF.

The chain links TRBV7-8 to TRBJ2-6; no clear D. V was shortened by 4 bases and J by 1 base, with 5 bases between the two germline ends. This CDR3 has 14 residues. Germline V gene sequence: CDR1 SGHVS, CDR2 FQNEAQ. The CDR3 DNA is TGTGCCAGCAGCTCCGGGTCTGGGGCCAACGTCCTGACTTTC. It encodes CASSSGSGANVLTF.

This chain links TRBV29-1 with TRBJ2-7; 7 nucleotides align to TRBD1. Germline assignment: CDR1 SQVTM and CDR2 ANQGSEA. This CDR3 has 13 amino acids. Germline trimming cut 4 bases from V and 1 base from J; bases unmatched to any gene: 4. In nucleotides, the CDR3 is TGCAGCGTTGTGCGGACAGGATCCTACGAGCAGTACTTC. Encoded protein: CSVVRTGSYEQYF.

The chain is built from TRBV4-2 and TRBJ2-2; possible D gene TRBD1, 5 bases. The germline V gene encodes CDR1 LGHNA and CDR2 YNFKEQ. The CDR3 has 17 residues. The V end lost 0 bases, the J end lost 0 bases, and 11 bases lay between the germline ends. Written as DNA, the CDR3 is TGTGCCAGCAGCCAAGATCAGGGCGGCGCGAACACCGGGGAGCTGTTTTTT. It is translated as CASSQDQGGANTGELFF.

There are a few counts of this clone. Here the CDR3 DNA reads TGTGCCAGCAGTGGGTTAGCGAGGGAGCAGTACTTC. Protein sequence: CASSGLAREQYF. V gene TRBV25-1 combines with J gene TRBJ2-7; weak D call: TRBD2 (5 bases). This CDR3 contains 12 residues. The germline V gene encodes CDR1 MGHDK and CDR2 SYGVNS. Trimming shortened V by 4 bases and J by 7 bases, and 11 bases separated the two germline ends.

The rearrangement links TRBV29-1 to TRBJ2-1; D gene unclear. Germline V gene data show CDR1 as SQVTM and CDR2 as ANQGSEA. V shed 4 bases and J shed 7 bases, with 8 bases lying between them. CDR3 length: 11 amino acids. The CDR3 nucleotides are TGCAGCGTTGCGTTCTTTAATGAGCAGTTCTTC. Translated, it gives CSVAFFNEQFF.

This clone was counted between two and nine times. The same CDR3 also results from other DNA sequences found in this sample. V is TRBV7-9 and J is TRBJ2-7; no clear D gene. Trimming took off 1 base at V and 3 bases at J, with 7 bases between the two ends. Germline lookup yields CDR1 SEHNR and CDR2 FQNEAQ (reference sequence). CDR3 size: 13 residues. DNA of the CDR3: TGTGCCAGCAGCTTAGTCGGAGTCTACGAGCAGTACTTC. Its protein is CASSLVGVYEQYF.

Note on this clone: The sample has other DNA sequences that encode this CDR3 too. The V call is TRBV9, the J call TRBJ2-1; the match to TRBD2 covers 8 bases. Germline CDR1 and CDR2: SGDLS and YYNGEE. V shed 2 bases and J 4 bases; nucleotides not matched to a gene: 5. This CDR3 has 15 amino acids. CDR3 in amino acids: CASSVGPSGYNEQFF. The CDR3 coding sequence is TGTGCCAGCAGCGTGGGCCCTAGCGGGTACAATGAGCAGTTCTTC.

This clone appeared a few times. The chain uses TRBV27 and TRBJ2-7, with a weak D call TRBD2 (6 bases). Germline V gene lookup returns CDR1 MNHEY and CDR2 SMNVEV (reference sequence). This CDR3 has 16 residues. V was shortened by 4 bases and J by 6 bases, with 22 bases between the two germline ends. The CDR3 DNA reads as TGTGCCAGCAGTTCTCCCGTCAGGGTAATGGGGGGCGAGCAGTACTTC. Its protein is CASSSPVRVMGGEQYF.